This entry describes one TCR beta chain. This entry belongs to a study of cytomegalovirus exposure and HLA in healthy donors. This CDR3 spans 13 amino acids. V lost 10 bases, J lost 1 base, and 7 bases stayed unmatched. From germline, CDR1 is LNHDA and CDR2 SQIVND (reference sequence). PCR involved 60 Vbeta and 13 Jbeta primers. TCRdb's copy holds only in-frame clones and misses some; the assay was immunoSEQ multiplex PCR. This sample has about 170,000 clones; roughly 70% occur once, and the top ten carry over 6%. The sequence was obtained from a man in his forties in good health and CMV-seropositive. Input material: PBMCs. The chain couples TRBV19 to TRBJ2-7; 7 bases map to TRBD1. For the CDR3, the DNA is TGTGCCACCCAGGGACAGAATTCCTACGAGCAGTACTTC. It specifies CATQGQNSYEQYF.